This passage covers 11 T cell receptor beta chains from one sample sequenced in a study of cytotoxic CD8 clonotypes in ibrutinib-treated CLL. Using immunoSEQ multiplex PCR, the repertoire was profiled, and TCRdb retains in-frame clones only, with some absent. The sample contains 45,000 or so clones, 45% to 60% of which appear only once. This sample comprised PBMCs, obtained after 24 months of ibrutinib treatment. The receptors originated from a human donor with chronic lymphocytic leukemia.

This clone was seen more than once but under ten times. V gene TRBV19 combines with J gene TRBJ1-2; D is ambiguous. This CDR3 comprises 14 residues. Per germline, CDR1 LNHDA and CDR2 SQIVND (reference sequence). Trimming left V 5 bases short and J 3 bases short, with 13 bases between. The chain's CDR3 is CASSPIRGDYGYTF. The CDR3 DNA reads as TGTGCCAGTAGTCCCATACGGGGTGACTATGGCTACACCTTC.

The chain combines TRBV5-4 with TRBJ1-2; tentative D call: TRBD1 (6 bases). The CDR3 is 13 amino acids. The V end was cut by 5 bases, the J end by 4 bases, with 12 bases between. From germline, CDR1 is SGHNT and CDR2 YYREEE (reference sequence). CDR3 DNA: TGTGCCAGCAGGAACAGGACAGTCTATGGCTACACCTTC. Translation: CASRNRTVYGYTF. Complete variable domain (other parts from reference TRBV5-4 and TRBJ1-2): ETGVTQSPTHLIKTRGQQVTLRCSSQSGHNTVSWYQQALGQGPQFIFQYYREEENGRGNFPPRFSGLQFPNYSSELNVNALELDDSALYLCASRNRTVYGYTFGSGTRLTVV.

The chain joins TRBV9 to TRBJ2-3; TRBD2 matches at 10 bases. Germline-derived CDR1 and CDR2 are SGDLS and YYNGEE. V lost 0 bases and J lost 2; bases outside the gene matches: 6. The CDR3 loop spans 17 amino acids. The CDR3 here is CASSVGSGGALTDTQYF. The CDR3 DNA follows: TGTGCCAGCAGCGTAGGAAGCGGGGGGGCCCTCACAGATACGCAGTATTTT. Looking up the rest from reference TRBV9 and TRBJ2-3 gives the full variable domain: DSGVTQTPKHLITATGQRVTLRCSPRSGDLSVYWYQQSLDQGLQFLIQYYNGEERAKGNILERFSAQQFPDLHSELNLSSLELGDSALYFCASSVGSGGALTDTQYFGPGTRLTVL.

V usage is TRBV4-1 and J usage is TRBJ1-1, with D tentatively TRBD1 (6 bases). With 0 bases removed from V and 9 bases from J, the gap between germline ends came to 11 bases. CDR3 size: 13 residues. Germline-derived CDR1 and CDR2 are MGHRA and YSYEKL. The CDR3 region is CASSQDPGAKAFF. In DNA, the CDR3 is TGCGCCAGCAGCCAAGATCCGGGGGCTAAAGCTTTCTTT.

This clone was seen just once. The chain has TRBV23-1 and TRBJ2-2; 9 nucleotides agree with TRBD2. TRBV23-1 is reported as an ORF; its role is uncertain. The CDR3 extends over 15 amino acids. With 3 bases clipped from V and 6 bases from J, the junction kept 5 bases outside the gene matches. DNA of the CDR3: TGCGCCAGCAGTCAGAGCGGGGGGTCAGCCGGGGAGCTGTTTTTT. It encodes CASSQSGGSAGELFF.

This chain links TRBV14 with TRBJ2-3; no firm D call. Looked up from germline, CDR1 is SGHDN and CDR2 is FVKESK. The CDR3 length is 14 residues. V dropped 2 bases and J dropped 4 bases, with 10 bases sitting between them. This chain's CDR3 is CASSQISGSDTQYF. CDR3 coding DNA: TGTGCCAGCAGCCAAATCTCAGGTTCAGATACGCAGTATTTT. Combining the CDR3 with reference TRBV14 and TRBJ2-3 gives the whole variable domain EAGVTQFPSHSVIEKGQTVTLRCDPISGHDNLYWYRRVMGKEIKFLLHFVKESKQDESGMPNNRFLAERTGGTYSTLKVQPAELEDSGVYFCASSQISGSDTQYFGPGTRLTVL.

This chain joins TRBV19 and TRBJ2-3; the match to TRBD2 covers 7 bases. V lost 7 bases to trimming and J lost 5 bases; unmatched junction nucleotides: 12. Germline loops: CDR1 LNHDA, CDR2 SQIVND (reference sequence). The CDR3 length is 15 residues. CDR3 nucleotide sequence: TGTGCCAGTACCCCCTCCGGCGGGGGAGAAGATACGCAGTATTTT. Translation: CASTPSGGGEDTQYF.

This clone was found many times. The chain has TRBV7-9 and TRBJ1-2; TRBD1 matches 8 bases. The CDR3 has 14 amino acids. Germline V gene lookup returns CDR1 SEHNR and CDR2 FQNEAQ (reference sequence). J gave up 3 bases and V 3 bases, and 3 bases lay outside the gene matches. The CDR3 DNA sequence: TGTGCCAGCAGCTTGACAGGGGTGGACTATGGCTACACCTTC. Protein product: CASSLTGVDYGYTF. Using reference TRBV7-9 and TRBJ1-2 for the parts outside the CDR3, the full variable domain is DTGVSQNPRHKITKRGQNVTFRCDPISEHNRLYWYRQTLGQGPEFLTYFQNEAQLEKSRLLSDRFSAERPKGSFSTLEIQRTEQGDSAMYLCASSLTGVDYGYTFGSGTRLTVV.

The chain links TRBV19 to TRBJ2-6; TRBD1 agrees at 7 bases. Germline V gene data show CDR1 as LNHDA and CDR2 as SQIVND (reference sequence). This CDR3 spans 14 amino acids. Unmatched junction bases numbered 3, after V lost 7 bases and J lost 3 bases. CDR3: CASTPGGGANVLTF. As DNA, the CDR3 is TGTGCCAGTACCCCAGGGGGTGGGGCCAACGTCCTGACTTTC.

The gene calls are TRBV10-3 and TRBJ2-3; TRBD2 matches 8 bases. Germline CDR1 ENHRY, CDR2 SYGVKD. Trimming removed 3 bases from V and 0 bases from J; junction bases left unmatched: 5. This CDR3 region has 16 residues. CDR3 sequence (DNA): TGTGCCATCAGTGACCTCGGGGGGGCGAGCACAGATACGCAGTATTTT. Its protein is CAISDLGGASTDTQYF.

At least ten counts were recorded for this clone. The rearrangement joins TRBV19 to TRBJ1-1; D may be TRBD1 (5 bases). The V end was cut by 3 bases, the J end by 0 bases, with 5 bases between. CDR3 length: 13 residues. CDR1 is LNHDA and CDR2 is SQIVND in the germline V gene (reference sequence). CDR3 region: CASSMGLNTEAFF. The CDR3 DNA follows: TGTGCCAGTAGTATGGGACTGAACACTGAAGCTTTCTTT.